The source of this TCR beta chain is a study of cytomegalovirus exposure and HLA in healthy donors. Study overall: Assignment to the Caucasian-associated ancestry cluster applied to more than 75% of the approximately 420 genotyped donors. Broader study findings: In a later analysis, HLA-associated TCR beta chains were more clonally expanded than equally common others.

Primers: 60 Vbeta forward and 13 Jbeta reverse. Sequenced by immunoSEQ multiplex PCR; TCRdb stores in-frame clones only, minus some. Among some 140,000 clones, roughly three quarters were seen once, and the ten largest hold around 3%. CDR1 is LNHDA, CDR2 SQIVND, per germline (reference sequence). The junction had 0 bases not matched to a gene; V was cut back by 3 bases and J by 1 base. This CDR3 has 14 amino acids. Regarding this clone: The antigen remains unidentified.

The rearrangement links TRBV19 to TRBJ1-5; 7 bases agree with TRBD1. The material sequenced was PBMCs. This TCR came from a female donor in good health and CMV-seronegative. The CDR3 DNA is TGTGCCAGTAGTATGGGACAGAGCAATCAGCCCCAGCATTTT. It is translated as CASSMGQSNQPQHF.